The next 12 T cell receptor beta chains were all read from a single sample in a study of T cells in women clearing cervical HPV infection (dated by TCRdb to 2016 to 2019). Libraries were made using the immunoSEQ multiplex PCR assay. Here the immuneACCESS table is served through TCRdb, limited to in-frame sequences with V and J called. Missing clones are a known gap in these copies; in checked studies unresolved V genes cover under half, and the rest lacks a known reason. This sample's table carries about 21,000 clones. Just over 6% of the sample goes to the ten largest clones. What was sequenced was blood buffy coat. These receptors originate from a woman between 18 and 70 years old with a cervical HPV16 infection that either progressed to CIN3+ or cleared (not recorded which).

Comment on this clone: Sequencing ends 3 residues short of the CDR3 end; the germline J gene provides the rest. This same CDR3 is encoded by further DNA sequences in the sample. This chain links TRBV7-9 with TRBJ2-1; maybe TRBD2 (6 bases). CDR1 and CDR2 from the germline V gene are SEHNR and FQNEAQ (reference sequence). V was pared by 5 bases and J by 8 bases, with 16 bases between. The CDR3 runs to 14 residues. CDR3 bases read: TGTGCCAGCAGCCAGGGACTTAATAACGATGAG. It is translated as CASSQGLNNDE. The whole CDR3 is CASSQGLNNDEQFF.

As for this clone: The CDR3 goes on 3 residues after the read ends, and that part is filled in from the germline J gene. The chain uses TRBV19 and TRBJ1-4, with 11 bases aligning to TRBD1. CDR3 size: 15 residues. The V gene end was trimmed by 6 bases and the J gene end by 2 bases; junction bases not matched to a gene: 2. In germline, CDR1 is LNHDA, CDR2 SQIVND (reference sequence). CDR3 DNA (partial): TGTGCCAGTAGAAGGACAGGGGGCACTAATGAAAAA. Translating gives CASRRTGGTNEK. The entire CDR3 protein reads CASRRTGGTNEKLFF.

Concerning this clone itself: The read terminates 3 residues ahead of where the CDR3 ends, so the germline J gene completes it. The chain is built from TRBV18 and TRBJ1-6; D may be TRBD1 (5 bases). CDR1 is KGHSH and CDR2 is LQKENI in the germline V gene. The CDR3 has 15 residues. With 2 bases removed from V and 8 bases from J, the gap between germline ends came to 13 bases. The CDR3 DNA, read in part, is TGTGCCAGCTCACCAGTTCCAGGGCTGGATTCACCC. Translating it yields CASSPVPGLDSP. The CDR3 reads in full as CASSPVPGLDSPLHF.

On this clone: The missing CDR3 end, 3 residues past where the read stops, is filled in from the germline J gene. The gene calls are TRBV11-2 and TRBJ2-7; D perhaps matches TRBD1 (6 bases). With 5 bases removed from V and 3 bases from J, the gap between germline ends came to 11 bases. Germline V gene data show CDR1 as SGHAT and CDR2 as FQNNGV. The CDR3 extends over 13 amino acids. CDR3 DNA (partial): TGTGCCAGCAGCCGATCGACAGGCTACGAG. The encoded protein is CASSRSTGYE. The whole CDR3 reads CASSRSTGYEQYF.

Comments on this clone: The read finishes 3 residues shy of the CDR3 end, and the germline J gene is used to complete it. The chain uses TRBV4-2 and TRBJ1-6; 9 bases are a match to TRBD1. The J segment lost 7 bases and the V segment lost 0 bases, leaving 4 bases of the junction unmatched. Germline loops: CDR1 LGHNA, CDR2 YNFKEQ. There are 16 residues in the CDR3. Here the CDR3 reads CASSQDPGQGNSPLHF. CDR3 bases read: TGTGCCAGCAGCCAAGATCCCGGACAGGGGAATTCACCC.

Worth noting for this clone: The CDR3 end lies 3 residues beyond the end of the read and is filled in from the germline J gene. V and J are TRBV4-1 and TRBJ1-4, with D uncertain. Trimming took 0 bases from V and 1 from J, leaving 3 bases between them. Per the germline V gene, CDR1 is MGHRA and CDR2 is YSYEKL. The CDR3 is 14 amino acids. The sequenced CDR3 bases are TGCGCCAGCAGCCAAGATATAACTAATGAAAAA. Translation gives CASSQDITNEK. The complete CDR3 protein is CASSQDITNEKLFF.

Concerning this clone: The read ends 3 residues shy of where the CDR3 ends; the end is completed using the germline J gene. This chain connects TRBV6-4 to TRBJ1-1, with 9 positions matching TRBD1. Germline V lookup: CDR1 MRHNA, CDR2 SNTAGT. J lost 4 bases, V lost 6 bases, and 9 bases had no gene match. The CDR3 is 15 residues long. CDR3 DNA, as far as it was read: TGTGCCAGCAGCCCGGGACAGGGAGGAGGCACTGAA. Protein product: CASSPGQGGGTE. The complete CDR3 sequence is CASSPGQGGGTEAFF.

About this clone itself: The read comes to an end 3 residues before the CDR3 does, leaving the germline J gene to fill in the end. The chain carries TRBV9 and TRBJ2-1; D gene unclear. This CDR3 has 13 residues. Germline V CDR1 and CDR2: SGDLS, YYNGEE. V shed 5 bases and J shed 0 bases, with 6 bases lying between them. CDR3 DNA (partial): TGTGCCAGCAGTCAACTCTCCTACAATGAG. Protein: CASSQLSYNE. The whole CDR3 sequence reads CASSQLSYNEQFF.

The CDR3 bases that were read are TGCGCCAGCAGCTTGGGAGGCACCAACACAGATACG. Protein product: CASSLGGTNTDT. The CDR3, in full, reads CASSLGGTNTDTQYF. The chain combines TRBV5-1 with TRBJ2-3, with unresolved D. The read comes to an end 3 residues before the CDR3 does, leaving the germline J gene to fill in the end. The CDR3 contains 15 residues. V was clipped by 0 bases and J by 2 bases, with 10 bases between them. The germline CDR1 and CDR2 sequences are SGHRS and YFSETQ.

Worth noting for this clone: The CDR3 extends 3 residues past the end of the read, so its final part is completed from the germline J gene. The chain links TRBV7-9 to TRBJ2-1; 8 bases align to TRBD2. The length of the CDR3 is 15 residues. Germline V gene sequence: CDR1 SEHNR, CDR2 FQNEAQ (reference sequence). V shed 1 base, J shed 7 bases, and the junction held 6 bases outside the gene matches. The CDR3 bases that were read are TGTGCCAGCAGCTTAGTTAGCGGGATCGGTAATGAG. This encodes CASSLVSGIGNE. The full CDR3 reads CASSLVSGIGNEQFF.

A remark on this clone: The read ends 3 residues before the CDR3 terminus; that terminus is restored from the germline J gene. V is TRBV28 and J is TRBJ1-2; maybe TRBD1 (5 bases). The germline gives CDR1 MDHEN, CDR2 SYDVKM. Trimming stripped 4 bases from V and 5 bases from J, with 11 bases between. The CDR3 covers 13 residues. The part of the CDR3 DNA that was read is TGTGCCAGCAGTTCAGGGAATACATATGGC. Encoded protein: CASSSGNTYG. The complete CDR3 protein is CASSSGNTYGYTF.

In regard to this clone: The read halts 3 residues ahead of the CDR3 end, with the missing end drawn from the germline J gene. The chain combines TRBV20-1 with TRBJ2-5; 9 positions match TRBD2. In germline, CDR1 is DFQATT, CDR2 SNEGSKA (reference sequence). The length of the CDR3 is 15 residues. Trimming at V came to 0 bases and at J to 2 bases, leaving 4 bases not matched to a gene. This chain's CDR3 is CSARDGLAIQETQYF. The sequenced part of the CDR3 DNA is TGCAGTGCTAGAGACGGACTAGCGATTCAAGAGACC.